This TCR beta chain came from a study of blood T cells in healthy people across ages. The authors ran a second PCR of about 7 to 12 cycles using a sample-barcoded 5' primer and a J-beta primer mix. TCRdb redid the calling of the 5' RACE reads with MiXCR, one entry per CDR3 protein. The sample has 1.5 million to 2 million distinct CDR3 sequences; 49% are singletons. This clonotype has just a few counts. The antigen is unknown. The CDR3 contains 16 residues. Germline V gene lookup returns CDR1 SEHNR and CDR2 FQNEAQ (reference sequence). General study findings and limits: Strong correlation linked observed beta diversity and percent naive T cells.

The rearrangement links TRBV7-9 to TRBJ2-4; 7 nucleotides agree with TRBD1. TRBJ2-7 matches the DNA end more closely, so the J call is doubtful. This clonotype was obtained from a middle-aged woman in good health. The sequenced material came from blood. The CDR3 region is CASSIHEGDSAYEQYF. The DNA of the CDR3 is TGTGCCAGCAGTATCCACGAGGGGGACAGCGCCTACGAGCAGTACTTC.